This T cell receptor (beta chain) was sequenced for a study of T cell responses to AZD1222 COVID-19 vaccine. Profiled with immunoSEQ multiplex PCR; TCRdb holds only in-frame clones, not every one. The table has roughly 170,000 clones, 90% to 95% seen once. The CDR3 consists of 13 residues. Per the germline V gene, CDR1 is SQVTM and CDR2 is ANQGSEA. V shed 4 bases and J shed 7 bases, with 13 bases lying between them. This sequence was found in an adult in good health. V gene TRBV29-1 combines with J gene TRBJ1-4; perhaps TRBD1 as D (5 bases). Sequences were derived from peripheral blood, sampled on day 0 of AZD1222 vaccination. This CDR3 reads CSVVGEIGEKLFF. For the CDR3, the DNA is TGCAGCGTTGTGGGGGAGATAGGTGAAAAACTGTTTTTT.